A selection of T cell receptor beta chains follows, all from one sample in a study of blood T cell repertoires in COVID-19. Clones were read by immunoSEQ multiplex PCR, and TCRdb kept only the in-frame ones, dropping some. The sample lists about 260,000 clones, approximately 90% occurring once. The sample was PBMCs or T cells enriched from blood (not recorded which). Every receptor here comes from a woman under 40 with acute COVID-19. Each CDR3 is given with its conserved first and last residue. D genes are given only for firm matches. Not all rows give a size; the values are once, few, many and, for expanded clones, a class.

V	length	size	J	D	DNA	CDR3
TRBV3-1/TRBV3-2	13	once	TRBJ2-7	-	TGTGCCAGCAGTTTGGGGGACTGGTACGAGCAGTACTTC	CASSLGDWYEQYF
TRBV5-1	15	once	TRBJ2-3	TRBD1	TGCGCCAGCAGCGGGACCGGGACAGTCACAGATACGCAGTATTTT	CASSGTGTVTDTQYF
TRBV19	14	-	TRBJ2-1	-	TGTGCCAGTAGTGTTCAGGGGTCCTACAATGAGCAGTTCTTC	CASSVQGSYNEQFF
TRBV7-2	15	-	TRBJ1-4	TRBD1	TGTGCCAGCAGCTTAGTTGGACAGGGCGGTGAAAAACTGTTTTTT	CASSLVGQGGEKLFF
TRBV21-1	17	-	TRBJ2-6	-	TGTGCCAGCAGGGGGGAGCAGGGGGCGCCCGGGGCCAACGTCCTGACTTTC	CASRGEQGAPGANVLTF
TRBV7-6	15	-	TRBJ2-5	-	TGTGCCAGCAGCTTATACGAAATCCGGGGTGAGACCCAGTACTTC	CASSLYEIRGETQYF
TRBV19	19	few	TRBJ1-5	-	TGTGCCAGTAGTGGAAACCAGGGTGGGTCATCGGATAGCAATCAGCCCCAGCATTTT	CASSGNQGGSSDSNQPQHF
TRBV28	13	-	TRBJ2-1	-	TGTGCCACTGCACCAGGGACTTACAATGAGCAGTTCTTC	CATAPGTYNEQFF
TRBV18	15	-	TRBJ2-5	-	TGTGCCAGCTCACCACGGGACATCCCTCAGGAGACCCAGTACTTC	CASSPRDIPQETQYF
TRBV28	17	-	TRBJ2-3	TRBD2	TGTGCCAGCAGTCCCTGGACTAGCGGGGCCAGCACAGATACGCAGTATTTT	CASSPWTSGASTDTQYF
TRBV12-3/TRBV12-4	11	few	TRBJ2-7	-	TGTGCCAGCAGCCTGGGAGCCGAGCAGTACTTC	CASSLGAEQYF
TRBV6-4	14	-	TRBJ2-3	-	TGTGCCAGCAGTGACTCGCGGGACACAGATACGCAGTATTTT	CASSDSRDTDTQYF
TRBV7-9	15	-	TRBJ1-4	TRBD1	TGTGCCAGCAGCTTCTCCGGGACAGGCAGTGAAAAACTGTTTTTT	CASSFSGTGSEKLFF
TRBV4-2	19	-	TRBJ1-2	-	TGTGCCAGCAGCCAAGTCGTATATCCAGGACACCTAACTAACTATGGCTACACCTTC	CASSQVVYPGHLTNYGYTF
TRBV27	13	-	TRBJ1-1	-	TGTGCCAGCAGTTTGGGCCGGGGAACTGAAGCTTTCTTT	CASSLGRGTEAFF
TRBV2	16	-	TRBJ1-4	TRBD1	TGTGCCAGCAGTGGAACTCGGGCAGGGGGAGGAGAAAAACTGTTTTTT	CASSGTRAGGGEKLFF
TRBV4-2	17	-	TRBJ1-1	-	TGTGCCAGCAGCCAAGATCCTGAGGGGCTCGGGGGCACTGAAGCTTTCTTT	CASSQDPEGLGGTEAFF
TRBV4-3	16	-	TRBJ2-4	TRBD1	TGCGCCAGCAGCCCGAACAAGGGACAGCGAGGAAACATTCAGTACTTC	CASSPNKGQRGNIQYF
TRBV4-3	15	-	TRBJ2-7	TRBD2	TGCGCCAGCAGCCAAAATCGGGAGGAGGGCTACGAGCAGTACTTC	CASSQNREEGYEQYF
TRBV3-1/TRBV3-2	14	-	TRBJ2-1	TRBD2	TGTGCCAGCAGCCAAGAGGGCGGGAGAGGTGAGCAGTTCTTC	CASSQEGGRGEQFF
TRBV5-4	14	-	TRBJ2-5	-	TGTGCCAGCAGCTTAACAGGGTATCGGGAGACCCAGTACTTC	CASSLTGYRETQYF
TRBV19	15	-	TRBJ1-5	TRBD1	TGTGCCAGTAGTCAGGGGGGCTATAGCAATCAGCCCCAGCATTTT	CASSQGGYSNQPQHF
TRBV19	11	-	TRBJ2-7	-	TGTGCCAGTAGTATCGGGGGAGAGCAGTACTTC	CASSIGGEQYF
TRBV27	14	-	TRBJ2-7	TRBD1	TGTGCCAGCAGGGGACAGGGGCGAACCTACGAGCAGTACTTC	CASRGQGRTYEQYF
TRBV11-2	15	-	TRBJ1-4	TRBD1	TGTGCCAGCAGCACTCACAGGGGGCGAGGTGAAAAACTGTTTTTT	CASSTHRGRGEKLFF
TRBV18	15	-	TRBJ2-7	TRBD2	TGTGCCAGCTCACCATTCCTAGCGGGGGTATACGAGCAGTACTTC	CASSPFLAGVYEQYF
TRBV28	14	-	TRBJ2-3	TRBD1	TGTGCCAGCAGTTCTGCCGGGACAGGGTATACGCAGTATTTT	CASSSAGTGYTQYF
TRBV4-3	15	-	TRBJ2-1	-	TGCGCCAGCAGCCAGGGTAGAACAGGTTACAATGAGCAGTTCTTC	CASSQGRTGYNEQFF
TRBV3-1/TRBV3-2	14	-	TRBJ1-1	TRBD1	TGTGCCAGCAGCCAATCCGGGACAGTCCGTGAAGCTTTCTTT	CASSQSGTVREAFF
TRBV15	14	-	TRBJ1-1	-	TGTGCCACCCAGGGGAGTCGGGGTAGCACTGAAGCTTTCTTT	CATQGSRGSTEAFF
TRBV6-1	16	-	TRBJ2-7	TRBD2	TGTGCCAGCAGTGCCCTTGGGACTAGCGGGACGGGTGAGCAGTACTTC	CASSALGTSGTGEQYF
TRBV5-1	14	-	TRBJ2-2	-	TGCGCCAGCAGCGTGTCCTCGGGCACCGGGGAGCTGTTTTTT	CASSVSSGTGELFF
TRBV28	16	-	TRBJ2-7	TRBD2	TGTGCCAGCAGTTCCGGACTAGCGGGAGTATTTAACGAGCAGTACTTC	CASSSGLAGVFNEQYF
TRBV28	15	-	TRBJ1-4	-	TGTGCCAGCAGTACATCGACAGCAACTAATGAAAAACTGTTTTTT	CASSTSTATNEKLFF
TRBV13	14	-	TRBJ2-5	-	-	CASSLVYFGETQYF
TRBV23-1	14	-	TRBJ2-7	-	TGCGCCAGCAGTCACCGAAGACCGACTAGGGAGCAGTACTTC	CASSHRRPTREQYF
TRBV7-9	15	once	TRBJ1-1	-	TGTGCCAGCAGCTTAGGTCAGGACATGGGCACTGAAGCTTTCTTT	CASSLGQDMGTEAFF
TRBV27	14	-	TRBJ2-1	-	TGTGCCGGCAGTTGGGGGGTCTGGAATGAATTGCAGTTCTTC	CAGSWGVWNELQFF
TRBV28	13	-	TRBJ1-1	-	TGTGCCAGCAGTTTAGGGGGAGGTACTGAAGCTTTCTTT	CASSLGGGTEAFF
TRBV11-2	14	-	TRBJ2-1	-	TGTGCCAGCAGCTCGTGGACTCACACCGATGAGCAGTTCTTC	CASSSWTHTDEQFF
TRBV28	17	-	TRBJ2-4	-	TGTGCCAGCGGCCCAGATATCTTAGCCGATGGCAAAAACATTCAGTACTTC	CASGPDILADGKNIQYF
TRBV4-1	15	-	TRBJ1-1	TRBD1	TGCGCCAGCAGCCCAGGACAGGGTTTGAACACTGAAGCTTTCTTT	CASSPGQGLNTEAFF
TRBV27	16	-	TRBJ1-5	TRBD1	TGTGCCAGCAGTGCGATTTCGGGACAGATCAATCAGCCCCAGCATTTT	CASSAISGQINQPQHF
TRBV5-1	15	-	TRBJ1-4	-	TGCGCCAGCACGGTCGGAACACAGGGAGGGGAAAAACTGTTTTTT	CASTVGTQGGEKLFF